This T cell receptor (beta chain) derives from a study of T cell repertoires in cytomegalovirus infection. Per the germline V gene, CDR1 is SEHNR and CDR2 is FQNEAQ (reference sequence). Trimming pared 5 bases from V and 6 bases from J, leaving 12 bases between. The length of the CDR3 is 13 residues. This clonotype was counted a few times. Antigen specificity is unknown. MiXCR, applied by TCRdb to the reads, yields one record per CDR3 protein. The profile covers roughly 150,000 distinct CDR3 sequences, with roughly 32% appearing a single time and 52% taken by the ten largest. The starting material was CD8+ T cells from cultured PBMCs, obtained from culture after CMV antigen stimulation. This sequence originates from a human donor in good health (CMV status not recorded). Some clones in this sample may be carry-over from other donors' samples. V gene TRBV7-9 combines with J gene TRBJ2-3; tentatively, D is TRBD1 or TRBD2 (5 bases each). The CDR3 DNA is TGTGCCAGCAGCCCTCCTTGGGGGGATACGCAGTATTTT. Protein sequence: CASSPPWGDTQYF.